The clone carrying this T cell receptor beta chain was observed a few times. Its target is not known. Isolated RNA was reverse transcribed in full, so expressed TCRB transcripts were sequenced. Produced via immunoSEQ multiplex PCR; TCRdb's table is partial and in-frame only. Of under 550,000 clones listed, roughly 10% are singletons. This record belongs to a study of beta chain features in type 1 diabetes. Whole-study findings and limits: The cDNA sequencing approach could over-represent high-TCR-expressing cells.

Trimming cost V 6 bases and J 1 base; bases outside gene matches: 4. This CDR3 comprises 14 residues. Germline V gene data show CDR1 as SGHRS and CDR2 as YFSETQ. J is TRBJ2-3 and V is TRBV5-1; the match to TRBD1 covers 8 bases. Material: naive CD4+ T cells from blood. The receptor's source is a woman between 18 and 29 years old in good health. The DNA for the CDR3 is TGCGCCAGCAAACCGGGACAGGGCACAGATACGCAGTATTTT. Translation gives CASKPGQGTDTQYF.